This T cell receptor beta chain is from a study of CD8 T cells in ankylosing spondylitis. General observations from the study: Earlier work had already found some motif variants in reactive arthritis synovial fluid and blood. A CD8+ phenotype characterized the disease-linked clones, which were relatively rare in peripheral blood. It was reported that disease-linked clones were significantly enriched in matched ankylosing spondylitis synovial fluid. A motif of under ten highly homologous TCR beta variants was seen as apparently characteristic of ankylosing spondylitis blood.

Looked up from germline, CDR1 is DFQATT and CDR2 is SNEGSKA (reference sequence). Trimming shortened V by 6 bases and J by 8 bases, and 19 bases separated the two germline ends. CDR3 length: 13 residues. The authors made TCR beta libraries by quantitative 5'-RACE with molecular barcodes. TCRdb recomputed calls from the 5' RACE reads with MiXCR, one row per CDR3 protein. The sample yields over 600,000 distinct CDR3 sequences, around 19% seen once. A single count supports this clonotype. Its antigen is unidentified. The chain is built from TRBV20-1 and TRBJ1-2; D is possibly TRBD1 (5 bases). Sequenced sample: blood, either unsorted or a sorted T cell fraction (not recorded which). This TCR was recovered from a male donor with ankylosing spondylitis. The CDR3 protein is CSAQGGEVFGYTF. CDR3 in DNA: TGCAGTGCCCAGGGAGGGGAGGTATTCGGCTACACCTTC.